This T cell receptor (beta chain) was recovered during a study of T cell responses to AZD1222 COVID-19 vaccine. Turning to the study itself: Second doses were pooled across both intervals (about 4 or about 12 weeks). Study-level points and caveats: There were vaccine-associated CD4 TCRs across spike, dominant at 160-218 and 743-854.

Notes on this clone: Antigen specificity is unknown.

Repertoires were generated with immunoSEQ multiplex PCR, while TCRdb's copy carries only in-frame clones and drops some. The table lists around 140,000 clones, under 90% of them singletons. There are 17 residues in the CDR3. V was cut by 0 bases and J by 7 bases, with 16 bases left in between. Looked up from germline, CDR1 is MGHRA and CDR2 is YSYEKL. The sequence was collected from an adult in good health. V and J are TRBV4-1 and TRBJ1-6; D uncertain. The sequences come from peripheral blood, collected on day 0 of AZD1222 vaccination. The CDR3 here is CASSQEGGTVTNSPLHF. The CDR3 nucleotides read TGCGCCAGCAGCCAAGAAGGTGGCACTGTGACAAATTCACCCCTCCACTTT.